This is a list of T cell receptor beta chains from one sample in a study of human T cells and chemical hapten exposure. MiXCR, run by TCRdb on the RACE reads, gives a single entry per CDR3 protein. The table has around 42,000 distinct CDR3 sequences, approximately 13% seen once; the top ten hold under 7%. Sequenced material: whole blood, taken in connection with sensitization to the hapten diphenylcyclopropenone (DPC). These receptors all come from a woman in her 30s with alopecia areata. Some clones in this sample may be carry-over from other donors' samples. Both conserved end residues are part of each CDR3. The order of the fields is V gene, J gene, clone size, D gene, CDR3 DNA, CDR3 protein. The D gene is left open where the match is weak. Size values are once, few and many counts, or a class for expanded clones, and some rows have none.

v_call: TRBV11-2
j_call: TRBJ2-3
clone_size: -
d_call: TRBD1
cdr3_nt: TGTGCCAGCAGCTCTTCCGGGACAGGGGGCATGACAGATACGCAGTATTTT
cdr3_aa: CASSSSGTGGMTDTQYF

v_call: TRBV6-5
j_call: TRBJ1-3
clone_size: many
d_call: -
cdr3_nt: TGTGCCAGCTCAGGGCCGGGAAACACCATATATTTT
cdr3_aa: CASSGPGNTIYF

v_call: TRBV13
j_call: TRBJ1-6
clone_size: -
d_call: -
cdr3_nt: TGTGCCAGCAGCCGCGAACGGACAGTTAATAATTCACCCCTCCACTTT
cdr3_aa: CASSRERTVNNSPLHF

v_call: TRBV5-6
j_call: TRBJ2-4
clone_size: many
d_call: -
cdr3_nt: TGTGCCAGCAGCTTGGGGCCTACTGGGCAAGCCAAAAACATTCAGTACTTC
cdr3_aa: CASSLGPTGQAKNIQYF

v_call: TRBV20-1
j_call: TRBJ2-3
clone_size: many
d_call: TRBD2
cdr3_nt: TGCAGTGCTAGAGATGTACAGCGGGAGGGCCGGAGTGGTGCAGATACGCAGTATTTT
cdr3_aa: CSARDVQREGRSGADTQYF

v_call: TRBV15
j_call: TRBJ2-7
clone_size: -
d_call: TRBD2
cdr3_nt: TGTGCCACCAGCAGAGATCGACTAGCGGGAGCTACCTACGAGCAGTACTTC
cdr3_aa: CATSRDRLAGATYEQYF

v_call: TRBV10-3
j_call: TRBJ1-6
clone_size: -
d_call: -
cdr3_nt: TGTGCCATCAGTGAGTCTGGCGAGGAACCCCTCCACTTT
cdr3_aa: CAISESGEEPLHF

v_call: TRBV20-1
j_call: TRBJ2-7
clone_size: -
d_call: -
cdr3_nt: TGCAGTGCTACAAAAGCAGCGGTTAGCTCCTACGAGCAGTACTTC
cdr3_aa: CSATKAAVSSYEQYF

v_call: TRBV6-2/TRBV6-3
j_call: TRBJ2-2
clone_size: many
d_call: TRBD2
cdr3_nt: TGTGCCAGCAGCCTCCTAGCGGGCGGGGCCGGGGAGCTGTTTTTT
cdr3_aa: CASSLLAGGAGELFF

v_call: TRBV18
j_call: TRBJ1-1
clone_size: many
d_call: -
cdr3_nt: TGTGCCAGCTCACCTGGCGCTTTGGGGACTGAAGCTTTCTTT
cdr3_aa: CASSPGALGTEAFF

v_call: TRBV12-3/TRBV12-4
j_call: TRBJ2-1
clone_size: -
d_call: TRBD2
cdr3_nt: TGTGCCAGCAGTCCCCCTAGCGGGCTGAGCTCCTACAATGAGCAGTTCTTC
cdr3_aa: CASSPPSGLSSYNEQFF

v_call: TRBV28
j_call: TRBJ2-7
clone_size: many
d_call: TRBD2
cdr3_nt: TGTGCCATCAAGCGGGACTACGAGCAGTACTTC
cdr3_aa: CAIKRDYEQYF

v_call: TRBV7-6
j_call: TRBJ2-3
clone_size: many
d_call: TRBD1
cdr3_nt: TGTGCCAGCAGCGGGACAGGGAGTAGCACAGATACGCAGTATTTT
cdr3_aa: CASSGTGSSTDTQYF

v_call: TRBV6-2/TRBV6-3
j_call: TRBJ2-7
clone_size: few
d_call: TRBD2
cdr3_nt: TGTGCCAGCAGTTATTTGAGTGGAGCGGGAGGGAACTACGAGCAGTACTTC
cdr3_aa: CASSYLSGAGGNYEQYF

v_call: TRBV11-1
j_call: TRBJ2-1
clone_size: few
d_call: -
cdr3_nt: TGTGCCAGCAGCTCGGTAACCCTCAATGAGCAGTTCTTC
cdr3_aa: CASSSVTLNEQFF

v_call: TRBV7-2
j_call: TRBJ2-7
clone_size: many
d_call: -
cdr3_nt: TGTGCCAGCAGCTTAACTAGCGTTGGGACAGAAGAGCAGTACTTC
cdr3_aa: CASSLTSVGTEEQYF

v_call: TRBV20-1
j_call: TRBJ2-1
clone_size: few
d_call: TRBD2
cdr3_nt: TGCAGTGCTAGCGAGCGGGACTACAATGAGCAGTTCTTC
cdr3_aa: CSASERDYNEQFF

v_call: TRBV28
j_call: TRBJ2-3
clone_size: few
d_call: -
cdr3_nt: TGTGCCAGCCCTCCCGCGTTAGGGGGGAAACGGCAAACGGATACGCAGTATTTT
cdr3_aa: CASPPALGGKRQTDTQYF

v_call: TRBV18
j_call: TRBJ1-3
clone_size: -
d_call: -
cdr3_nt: TGTGCCAGCTCACCGCCTGGTTCTGGAAACACCATATATTTT
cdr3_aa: CASSPPGSGNTIYF

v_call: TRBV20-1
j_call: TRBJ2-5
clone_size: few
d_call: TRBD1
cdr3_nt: TGCAGTGCGATCCCGGGACAGGGTGAAAAGACCCAGTACTTC
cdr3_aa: CSAIPGQGEKTQYF

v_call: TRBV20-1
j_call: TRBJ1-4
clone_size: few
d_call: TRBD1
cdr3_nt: TGCAGTGCTAAGGACAGGGGGACGGGGGAGAAACTGTTTTTT
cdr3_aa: CSAKDRGTGEKLFF

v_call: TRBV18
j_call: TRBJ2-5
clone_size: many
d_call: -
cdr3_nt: TGTGCCAGCTCACCGGAGGCGGAGACCCAGTACTTC
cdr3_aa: CASSPEAETQYF

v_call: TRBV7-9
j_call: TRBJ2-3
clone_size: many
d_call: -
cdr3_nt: TGTGCCAGCAGCTTTTCGGTCAGATCAGATACGCAGTATTTT
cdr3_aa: CASSFSVRSDTQYF

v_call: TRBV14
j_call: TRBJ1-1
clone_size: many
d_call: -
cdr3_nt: TGTGCCAGCAGCCAGTCCCCCCGGACTGAAGCTTTCTTT
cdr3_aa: CASSQSPRTEAFF

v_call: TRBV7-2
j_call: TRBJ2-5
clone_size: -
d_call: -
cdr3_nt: TGTGCCAGCAGCTTTTCGACACCCATGGGGACCCAGTACTTC
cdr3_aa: CASSFSTPMGTQYF

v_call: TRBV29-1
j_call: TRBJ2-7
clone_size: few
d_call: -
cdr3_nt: TGCAGCGTTAGACAGTGGCCTCTGCAGTACTTC
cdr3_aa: CSVRQWPLQYF

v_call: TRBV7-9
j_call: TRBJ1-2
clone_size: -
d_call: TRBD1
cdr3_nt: TGTGCCAGCAGCGCAGACAGGGGTTCGAAAGGCTACACCTTC
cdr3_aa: CASSADRGSKGYTF

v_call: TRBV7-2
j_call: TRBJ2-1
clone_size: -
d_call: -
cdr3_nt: TGTGCCAGCAGCTTAGTAGAGAATGAGCAGTTCTTC
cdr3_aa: CASSLVENEQFF

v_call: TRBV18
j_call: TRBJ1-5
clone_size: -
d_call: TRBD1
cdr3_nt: TGTGCCAGCTCACCACCGGGACAGTATCAGCCCCAGCATTTT
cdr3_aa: CASSPPGQYQPQHF

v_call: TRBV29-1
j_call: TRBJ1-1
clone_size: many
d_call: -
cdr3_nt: TGCAGCGGGCTAAATCCGGGCAGCACTGAAGCTTTCTTT
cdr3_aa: CSGLNPGSTEAFF

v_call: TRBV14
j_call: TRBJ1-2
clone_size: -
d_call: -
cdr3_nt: TGTGCCAGCAGCCTCTCAGGGATACATGGCTACACCTTC
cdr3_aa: CASSLSGIHGYTF

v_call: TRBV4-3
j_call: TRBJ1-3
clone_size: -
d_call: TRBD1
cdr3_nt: TGCGCCAGCAGCCAAGTGACAGGGGGCACTGGAAACACCATATATTTT
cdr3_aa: CASSQVTGGTGNTIYF

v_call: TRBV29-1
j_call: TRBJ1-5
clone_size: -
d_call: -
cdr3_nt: TGCAGCGTTGCTTGGGGAAGCAATCAGCCCCAGCATTTT
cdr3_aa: CSVAWGSNQPQHF